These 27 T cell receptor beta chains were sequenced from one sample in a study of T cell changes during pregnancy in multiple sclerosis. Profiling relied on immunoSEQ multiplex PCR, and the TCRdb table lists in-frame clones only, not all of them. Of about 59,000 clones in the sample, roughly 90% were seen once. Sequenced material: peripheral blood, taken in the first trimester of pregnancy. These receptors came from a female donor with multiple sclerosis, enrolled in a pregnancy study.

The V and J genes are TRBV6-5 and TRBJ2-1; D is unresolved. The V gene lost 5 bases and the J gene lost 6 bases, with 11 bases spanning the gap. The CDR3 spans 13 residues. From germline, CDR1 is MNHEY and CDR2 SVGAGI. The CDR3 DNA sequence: TGTGCCAGCAGTGAAGACATTGCCAATGAGCAGTTCTTC. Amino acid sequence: CASSEDIANEQFF.

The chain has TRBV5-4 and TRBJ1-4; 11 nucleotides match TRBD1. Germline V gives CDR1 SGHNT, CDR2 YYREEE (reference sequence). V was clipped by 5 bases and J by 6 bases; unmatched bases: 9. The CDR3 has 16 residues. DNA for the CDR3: TGTGCCAGCAGTTTATTGGGGGGACAGGGGGATGAAAAACTGTTTTTT. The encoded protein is CASSLLGGQGDEKLFF.

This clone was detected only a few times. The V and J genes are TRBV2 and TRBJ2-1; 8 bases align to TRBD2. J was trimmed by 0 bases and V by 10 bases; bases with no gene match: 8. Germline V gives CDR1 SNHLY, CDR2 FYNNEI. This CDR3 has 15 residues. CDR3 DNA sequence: TGTGCCACCCTTGTAGCGGGACGCTCCTACAATGAGCAGTTCTTC. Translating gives CATLVAGRSYNEQFF. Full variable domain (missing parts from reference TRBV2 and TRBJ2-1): EPEVTQTPSHQVTQMGQEVILRCVPISNHLYFYWYRQILGQKVEFLVSFYNNEISEKSEIFDDQFSVERPDGSNFTLKIRSTKLEDSAMYFCATLVAGRSYNEQFFGPGTRLTVL.

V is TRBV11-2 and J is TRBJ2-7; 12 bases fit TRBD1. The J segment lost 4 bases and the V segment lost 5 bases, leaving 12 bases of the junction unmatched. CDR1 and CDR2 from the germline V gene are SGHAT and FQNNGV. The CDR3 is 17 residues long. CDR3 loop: CASSPRPGQGARYEQYF. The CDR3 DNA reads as TGTGCCAGCAGCCCGCGACCGGGACAGGGGGCTCGATACGAGCAGTACTTC.

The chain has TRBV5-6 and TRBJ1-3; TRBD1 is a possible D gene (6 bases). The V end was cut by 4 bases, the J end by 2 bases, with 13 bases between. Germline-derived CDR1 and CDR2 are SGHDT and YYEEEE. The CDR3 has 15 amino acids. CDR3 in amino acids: CASSQQGPPGNTIYF. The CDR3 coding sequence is TGTGCCAGCAGCCAGCAGGGGCCGCCTGGAAACACCATATATTTT.

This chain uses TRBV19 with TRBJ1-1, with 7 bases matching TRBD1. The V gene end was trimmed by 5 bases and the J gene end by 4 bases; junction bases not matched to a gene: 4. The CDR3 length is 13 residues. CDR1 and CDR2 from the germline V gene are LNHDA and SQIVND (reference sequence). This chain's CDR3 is CASSAQGGTEAFF. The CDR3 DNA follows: TGTGCCAGTAGTGCGCAGGGGGGCACTGAAGCTTTCTTT.

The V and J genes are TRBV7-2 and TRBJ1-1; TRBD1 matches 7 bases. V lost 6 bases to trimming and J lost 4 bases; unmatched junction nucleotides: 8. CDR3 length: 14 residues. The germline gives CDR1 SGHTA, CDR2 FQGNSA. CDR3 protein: CASSSTGAITEAFF. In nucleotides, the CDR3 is TGTGCCAGCAGTTCTACAGGGGCAATCACTGAAGCTTTCTTT. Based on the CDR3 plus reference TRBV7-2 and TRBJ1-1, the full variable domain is GAGVSQSPSNKVTEKGKDVELRCDPISGHTALYWYRQSLGQGLEFLIYFQGNSAPDKSGLPSDRFSAERTGGSVSTLTIQRTQQEDSAVYLCASSSTGAITEAFFGQGTRLTVV.

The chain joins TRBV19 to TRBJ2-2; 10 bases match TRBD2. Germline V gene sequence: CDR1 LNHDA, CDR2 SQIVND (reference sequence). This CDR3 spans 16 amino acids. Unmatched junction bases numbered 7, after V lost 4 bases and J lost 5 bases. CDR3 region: CASSRTSGGGTGELFF. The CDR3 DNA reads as TGTGCCAGTAGTAGGACTAGCGGAGGGGGTACCGGGGAGCTGTTTTTT. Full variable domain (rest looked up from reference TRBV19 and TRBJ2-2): DGGITQSPKYLFRKEGQNVTLSCEQNLNHDAMYWYRQDPGQGLRLIYYSQIVNDFQKGDIAEGYSVSREKKESFPLTVTSAQKNPTAFYLCASSRTSGGGTGELFFGEGSRLTVL.

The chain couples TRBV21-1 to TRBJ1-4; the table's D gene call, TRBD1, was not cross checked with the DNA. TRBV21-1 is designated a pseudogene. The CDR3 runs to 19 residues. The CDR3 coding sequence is TGTGCCAGCAAAATCGTCGGGACAGGGTGGGATGTAACTAATGAAAAACTGTTTTTT. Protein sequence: CASKIVGTGWDVTNEKLFF.

The DNA for the CDR3 is TGCGCCAGCAGCTTCGGACAGGCCGGAACCACCGGGGAGCTGTTTTTT. Translation gives CASSFGQAGTTGELFF. The chain recombines TRBV5-1 with TRBJ2-2; 7 bases line up with TRBD1. CDR1 and CDR2 from the germline V gene are SGHRS and YFSETQ. The CDR3 runs to 16 residues. V gave up 2 bases and J gave up 4 bases; unmatched junction bases: 8.

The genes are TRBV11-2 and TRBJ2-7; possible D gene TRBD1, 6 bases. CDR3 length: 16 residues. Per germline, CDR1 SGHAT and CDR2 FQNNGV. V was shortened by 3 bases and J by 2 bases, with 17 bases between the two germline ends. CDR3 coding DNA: TGTGCCAGCAGCTTCGAGACCGGGACATCTACCTACGAGCAGTACTTC. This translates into CASSFETGTSTYEQYF.

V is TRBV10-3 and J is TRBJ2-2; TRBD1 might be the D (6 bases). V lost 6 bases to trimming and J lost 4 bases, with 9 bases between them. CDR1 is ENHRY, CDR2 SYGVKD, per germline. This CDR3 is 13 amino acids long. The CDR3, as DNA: TGTGCCATCAGCGGGACACTCACCGGGGAGCTGTTTTTT. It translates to CAISGTLTGELFF.

The CDR3 is CASSLRLAGDNEQFF. CDR3 in DNA: TGTGCCAGCAGCTTACGACTAGCGGGGGATAATGAGCAGTTCTTC. The chain uses TRBV5-4 and TRBJ2-1; 12 bases are shared with TRBD2. CDR3 size: 15 residues. Per the germline V gene, CDR1 is SGHNT and CDR2 is YYREEE (reference sequence). V shed 2 bases, J shed 7 bases, and the junction held 4 bases outside the gene matches.

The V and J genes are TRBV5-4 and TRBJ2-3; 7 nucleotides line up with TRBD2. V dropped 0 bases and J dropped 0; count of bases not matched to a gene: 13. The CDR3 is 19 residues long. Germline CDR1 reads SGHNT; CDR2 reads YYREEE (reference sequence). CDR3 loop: CASSLGSGLSGLSTDTQYF. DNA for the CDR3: TGTGCCAGCAGCTTGGGGTCTGGCCTTAGCGGGCTGAGCACAGATACGCAGTATTTT.

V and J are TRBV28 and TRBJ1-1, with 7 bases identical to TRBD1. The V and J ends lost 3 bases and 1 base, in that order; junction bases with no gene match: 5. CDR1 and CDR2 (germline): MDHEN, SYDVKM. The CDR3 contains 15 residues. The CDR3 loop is CASSFRDRENTEAFF. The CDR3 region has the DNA TGTGCCAGCAGTTTTAGAGACAGGGAGAACACTGAAGCTTTCTTT.

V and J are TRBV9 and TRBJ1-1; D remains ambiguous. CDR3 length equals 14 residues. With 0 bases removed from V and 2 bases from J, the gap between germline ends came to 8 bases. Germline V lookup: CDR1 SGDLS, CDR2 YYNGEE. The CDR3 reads CASSVVAVNTEAFF. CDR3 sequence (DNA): TGTGCCAGCAGCGTAGTGGCAGTTAACACTGAAGCTTTCTTT. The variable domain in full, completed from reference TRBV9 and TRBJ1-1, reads DSGVTQTPKHLITATGQRVTLRCSPRSGDLSVYWYQQSLDQGLQFLIQYYNGEERAKGNILERFSAQQFPDLHSELNLSSLELGDSALYFCASSVVAVNTEAFFGQGTRLTVV.

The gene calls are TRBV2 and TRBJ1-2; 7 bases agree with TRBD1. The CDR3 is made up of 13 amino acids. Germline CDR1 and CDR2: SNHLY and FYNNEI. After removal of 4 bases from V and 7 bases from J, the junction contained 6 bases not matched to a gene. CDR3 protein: CASSGQGSFGYTF. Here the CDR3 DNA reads TGTGCCAGCAGTGGACAGGGATCCTTTGGCTACACCTTC.

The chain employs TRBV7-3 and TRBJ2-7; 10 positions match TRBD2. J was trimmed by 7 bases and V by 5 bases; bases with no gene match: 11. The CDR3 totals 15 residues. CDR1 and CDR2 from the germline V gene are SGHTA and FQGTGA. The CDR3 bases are TGTGCCAGCAGCGCCCGGCTAGCGGGAGTGGGAGAGCAGTACTTC. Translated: CASSARLAGVGEQYF.

CDR3 sequence reads: CASSPLAGVSREQYF. CDR3 coding DNA: TGTGCCAGCTCACCACTAGCGGGAGTTTCACGCGAGCAGTACTTC. The genes are TRBV18 and TRBJ2-7; TRBD2 aligns across 9 bases. The V gene's germline CDR1 is KGHSH and CDR2 LQKENI. The junction had 7 bases not matched to a gene; V was cut back by 1 base and J by 6 bases. CDR3 length equals 15 residues.

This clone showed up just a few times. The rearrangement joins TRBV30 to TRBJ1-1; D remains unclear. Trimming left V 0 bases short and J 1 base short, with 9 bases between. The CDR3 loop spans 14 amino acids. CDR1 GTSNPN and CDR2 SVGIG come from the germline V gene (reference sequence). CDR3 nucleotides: TGTGCCTGGAGTGTACTTCTGCAGAACACTGAAGCTTTCTTT. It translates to CAWSVLLQNTEAFF.

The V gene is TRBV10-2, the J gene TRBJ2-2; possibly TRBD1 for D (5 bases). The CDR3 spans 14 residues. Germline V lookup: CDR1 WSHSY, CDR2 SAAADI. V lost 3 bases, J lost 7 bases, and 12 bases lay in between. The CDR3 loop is CASSDPGNVGELFF. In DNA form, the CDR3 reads TGCGCCAGCAGTGATCCAGGGAACGTCGGGGAGCTGTTTTTT.

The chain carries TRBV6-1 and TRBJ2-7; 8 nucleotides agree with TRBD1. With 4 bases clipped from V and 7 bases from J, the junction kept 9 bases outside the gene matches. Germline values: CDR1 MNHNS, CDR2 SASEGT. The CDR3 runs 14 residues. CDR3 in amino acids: CASSGGQGSGEQYF. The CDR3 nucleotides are TGTGCCAGCAGTGGAGGACAGGGATCGGGTGAGCAGTACTTC.

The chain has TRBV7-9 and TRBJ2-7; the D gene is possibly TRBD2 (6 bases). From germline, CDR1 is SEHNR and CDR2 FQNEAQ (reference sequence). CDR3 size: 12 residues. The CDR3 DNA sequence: TGTGCGATCGCGGGGTTCTCCTACGAGCAGTACTTC. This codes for CAIAGFSYEQYF.

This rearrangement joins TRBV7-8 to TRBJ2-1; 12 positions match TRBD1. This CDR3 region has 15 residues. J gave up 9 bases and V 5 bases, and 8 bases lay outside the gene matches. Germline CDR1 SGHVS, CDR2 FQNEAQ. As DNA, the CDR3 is TGTGCCAGCAGCGATGGGGGACAGGGGGCAAGTGAGCAGTTCTTC. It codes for CASSDGGQGASEQFF.

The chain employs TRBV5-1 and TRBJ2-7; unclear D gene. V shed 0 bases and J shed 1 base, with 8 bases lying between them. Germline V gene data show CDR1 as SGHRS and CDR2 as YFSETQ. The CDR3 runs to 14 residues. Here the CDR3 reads CASSLAQNSYEQYF. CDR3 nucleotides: TGCGCCAGCAGCTTGGCCCAGAATTCCTACGAGCAGTACTTC.

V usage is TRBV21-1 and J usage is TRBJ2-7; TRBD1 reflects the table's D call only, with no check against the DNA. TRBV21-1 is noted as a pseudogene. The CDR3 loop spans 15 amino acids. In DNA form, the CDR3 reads TGTGCCAGCCAGCAGGTAGCCCCAGGGGTCTACGAGCAGTACTTC. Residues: CASQQVAPGVYEQYF.

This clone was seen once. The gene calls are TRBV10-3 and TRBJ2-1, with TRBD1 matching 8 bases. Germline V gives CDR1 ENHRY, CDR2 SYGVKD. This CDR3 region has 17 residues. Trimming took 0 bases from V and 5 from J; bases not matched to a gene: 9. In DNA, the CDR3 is TGTGCCATCAGTGAGTCCTTTGGACAGGGAGGCGACAATGAGCAGTTCTTC. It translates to CAISESFGQGGDNEQFF.